This T cell receptor (beta chain) was retrieved from a study of beta chain features in type 1 diabetes. Notes on the study in general: Among all four CD4+ subsets, Type 1 diabetes patients had TCRB CDR3s that were moderately but significantly shorter.

In this sample, this clone turned up a few times. What it recognizes is unknown. The CDR3 length is 17 residues. Isolated RNA was reverse transcribed in full, so expressed TCRB transcripts were sequenced. Generated by immunoSEQ multiplex PCR, the TCRdb table keeps only in-frame clones and is missing some. The sample lists some 350,000 clones; roughly 13% were seen once. The chain recombines TRBV21-1 with TRBJ2-5; TRBD2, the table's D call, lacks a check against the DNA. TRBV21-1 represents a pseudogene. The sequencing input was naive CD4+ T cells from blood. The clonotype was recovered from a woman between 18 and 29 years old with type 1 diabetes. CDR3 region: CASSLPRSADPQETQYF. DNA for the CDR3: TGTGCCAGCAGTTTACCGCGGTCGGCGGATCCCCAAGAGACCCAGTACTTC.